This record looks at one T cell receptor (beta chain) sequence and its context. CDR1 is SNHLY, CDR2 FYNNEI, per germline. Between the trimmed V and J ends, which lost 3 bases and 4 bases, there was a span of 25 bases. This CDR3 has 19 amino acids. These data belong to a study of CD8+CD57+ T cells in acquired aplastic anemia. Study information: Quantities of DNA derived from sorted CD4+ and CD8+ cells averaged 3.2 ug.

CD8+CD57+ cell expansion, shown by flow cytometry, had occurred in the patients selected for sequencing. Genomic DNA, the template, was used for profiling of the TCR beta VDJ and CDR3. Each CDR3 protein is one row after TCRdb ran MiXCR on the reads. Among 450,000 to 550,000 distinct CDR3 sequences listed, about a third were seen once. The receptor was isolated from a human donor with aplastic anemia. The genes are TRBV2 and TRBJ1-3, with a tentative D call TRBD1 (5 bases). Material for sequencing was sorted CD4+, CD8+, or CD8+CD57+ T cells (not recorded which) from PBMCs. The CDR3 is CASSDVFLGTYSAGNTIYF. DNA of the CDR3: TGTGCCAGCAGTGATGTATTTCTTGGGACTTACAGTGCCGGAAACACCATATATTTT. Supplemented by reference TRBV2 and TRBJ1-3, the full variable domain reads EPEVTQTPSHQVTQMGQEVILRCVPISNHLYFYWYRQILGQKVEFLVSFYNNEISEKSEIFDDQFSVERPDGSNFTLKIRSTKLEDSAMYFCASSDVFLGTYSAGNTIYFGEGSWLTVV.